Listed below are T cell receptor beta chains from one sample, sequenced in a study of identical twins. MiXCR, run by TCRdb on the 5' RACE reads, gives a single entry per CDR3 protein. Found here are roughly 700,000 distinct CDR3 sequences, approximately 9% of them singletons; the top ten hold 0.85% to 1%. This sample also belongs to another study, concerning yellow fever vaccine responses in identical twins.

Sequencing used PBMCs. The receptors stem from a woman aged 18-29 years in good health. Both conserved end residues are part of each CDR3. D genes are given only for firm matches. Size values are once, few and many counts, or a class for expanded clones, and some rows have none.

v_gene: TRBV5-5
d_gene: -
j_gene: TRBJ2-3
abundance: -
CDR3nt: TGTGCCAGCAGCTTGGTCCGGACCCCTGTTCTGGATACGCAGTATTTT
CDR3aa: CASSLVRTPVLDTQYF

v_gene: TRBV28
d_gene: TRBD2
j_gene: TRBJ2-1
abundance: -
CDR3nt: TGTGCCAGCGGACCAATAGCGGGAGGGAGGAATGAGCAGTTCTTC
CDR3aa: CASGPIAGGRNEQFF

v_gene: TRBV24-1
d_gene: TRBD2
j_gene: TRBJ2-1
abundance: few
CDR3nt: TGTGCCACCAGTGACCCCGGGACTAGCGGGTACAATGAGCAGTTCTTC
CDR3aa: CATSDPGTSGYNEQFF

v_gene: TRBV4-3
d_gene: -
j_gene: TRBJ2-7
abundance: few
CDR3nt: TGCGCCAGCAGCCAAGATTCAGTTAGTAGCTACGAGCAGTACTTC
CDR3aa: CASSQDSVSSYEQYF

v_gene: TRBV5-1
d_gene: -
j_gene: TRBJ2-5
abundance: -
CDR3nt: TGCGCCAGCAGCGCACAGGGTTATACGGGAACCCAGTACTTC
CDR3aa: CASSAQGYTGTQYF

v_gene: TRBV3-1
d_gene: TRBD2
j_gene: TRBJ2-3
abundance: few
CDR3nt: TGTGCCAGCAGCCTCGAGCCGCGACTAGCCACAGATACGCAGTATTTT
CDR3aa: CASSLEPRLATDTQYF

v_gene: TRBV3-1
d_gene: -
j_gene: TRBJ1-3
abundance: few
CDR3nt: TGTGCCAGCAGCGGGGGGGATGGAAACACCATATATTTT
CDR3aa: CASSGGDGNTIYF

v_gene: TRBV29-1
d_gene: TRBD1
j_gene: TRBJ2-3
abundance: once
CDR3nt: TGCAGCGTGTTCGTCGGGACAGGGGTCAGCAGCGGTACGCAGTATTTT
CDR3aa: CSVFVGTGVSSGTQYF

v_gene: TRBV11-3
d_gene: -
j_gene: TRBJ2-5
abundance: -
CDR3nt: TGTGCCAGCAGCTCCGGGACTGCGCAAGAGACCCAGTACTTC
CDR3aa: CASSSGTAQETQYF

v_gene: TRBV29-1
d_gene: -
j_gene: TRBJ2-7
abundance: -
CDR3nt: TGCAGCGTTGATTTCGGACAGACCTACGAGCAGTACTTC
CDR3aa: CSVDFGQTYEQYF

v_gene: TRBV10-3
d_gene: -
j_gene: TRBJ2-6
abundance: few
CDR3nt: TGTGCCATCAGCCGACAGACCTCTGGGGCCAACGTCCTGACTTTC
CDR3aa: CAISRQTSGANVLTF

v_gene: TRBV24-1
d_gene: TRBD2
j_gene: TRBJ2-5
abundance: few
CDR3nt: TGTGCCACCAGTGATCCTAGCGGGGGGAGGGTGAATCAAGAGACCCAGTACTTC
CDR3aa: CATSDPSGGRVNQETQYF

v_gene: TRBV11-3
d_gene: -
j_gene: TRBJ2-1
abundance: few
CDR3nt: TGTGCCAGCAGGGGGACGAATGAGCAGTTCTTC
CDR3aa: CASRGTNEQFF

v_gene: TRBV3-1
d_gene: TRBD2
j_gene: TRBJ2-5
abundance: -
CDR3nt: TGTGCCAGCAGCCTGTGGACTAGCGGGAGTGTAATGGTCCAAGAGACCCAGTACTTC
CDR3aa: CASSLWTSGSVMVQETQYF

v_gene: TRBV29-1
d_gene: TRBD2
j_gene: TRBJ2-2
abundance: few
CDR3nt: TGCAGCGCCTCTAGCGGGAGGACCACCGCGAACACCGGGGAGCTGTTTTTT
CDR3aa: CSASSGRTTANTGELFF

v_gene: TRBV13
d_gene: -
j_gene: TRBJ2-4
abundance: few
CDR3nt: TGTGCCAGCAGCCAGGAGGGCCCGGGAAACATTCAGTACTTC
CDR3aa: CASSQEGPGNIQYF

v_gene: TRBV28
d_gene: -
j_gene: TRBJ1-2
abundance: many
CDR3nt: TGTGCCAGCAGCTCGGGATCCCTCTATGGCTACACCTTC
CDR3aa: CASSSGSLYGYTF

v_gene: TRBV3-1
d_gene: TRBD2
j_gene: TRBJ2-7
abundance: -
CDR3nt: TGTGCCTGCAGCCAAGGGTTGGGAGGGACTCAAGAGCAGTACTTC
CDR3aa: CACSQGLGGTQEQYF

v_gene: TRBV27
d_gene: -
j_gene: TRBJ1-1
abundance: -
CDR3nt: TGTGCCAGCAGGGCCTGGGTTATGAACACTGAAGCTTTCTTT
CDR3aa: CASRAWVMNTEAFF

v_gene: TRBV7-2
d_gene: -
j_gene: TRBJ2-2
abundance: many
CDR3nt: TGTGCCAGCAGCTTAGCCTCCATAACCGGGGAGCTGTTTTTT
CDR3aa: CASSLASITGELFF

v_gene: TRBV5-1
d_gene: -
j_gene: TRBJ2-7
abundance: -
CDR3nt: TGCGCCAGCAGCTTCAACAGACAGTTTTACGAGCAGTACTTC
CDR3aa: CASSFNRQFYEQYF

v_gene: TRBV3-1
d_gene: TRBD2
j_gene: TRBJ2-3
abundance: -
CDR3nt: TGTGCCAGCAGCCGGACTAGCGGGGGTCCACCCCCACCAGATACGCAGTATTTT
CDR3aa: CASSRTSGGPPPPDTQYF

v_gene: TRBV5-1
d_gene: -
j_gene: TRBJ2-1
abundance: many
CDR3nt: TGCGCCAGCACCCCAGGGAACAATGAGCAGTTCTTC
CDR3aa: CASTPGNNEQFF

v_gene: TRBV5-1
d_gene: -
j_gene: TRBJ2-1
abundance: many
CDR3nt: TGCGCCAGCAGGCTAGGGGTATCTTACAATGAGCAGTTCTTC
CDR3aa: CASRLGVSYNEQFF

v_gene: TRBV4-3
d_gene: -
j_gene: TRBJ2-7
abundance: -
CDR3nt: TGCGCCAGCAGCCAAGCCCGGGTGGGGCCTTTCGAGCAGTACTTC
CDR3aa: CASSQARVGPFEQYF

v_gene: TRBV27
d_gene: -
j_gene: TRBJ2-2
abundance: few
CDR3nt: TGTGCCAGCAGTCCGACATCCTTTGCCGGGGAGCTGTTTTTT
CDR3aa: CASSPTSFAGELFF

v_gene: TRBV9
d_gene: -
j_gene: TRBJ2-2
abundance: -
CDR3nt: TGTGCCAGCAGCGTAGAAGTGGGGACCGGGGAGCTGTTTTTT
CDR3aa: CASSVEVGTGELFF

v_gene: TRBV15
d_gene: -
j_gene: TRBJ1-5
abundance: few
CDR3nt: TGTGCCACCACCGGTTTGTTCGGGGACATCAATCAGCCCCAGCATTTT
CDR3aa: CATTGLFGDINQPQHF

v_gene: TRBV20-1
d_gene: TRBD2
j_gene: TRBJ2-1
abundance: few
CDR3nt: TGCAGCGGAAACCCCAGCGGGGGGTACTACAATGAGCAGTTCTTC
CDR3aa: CSGNPSGGYYNEQFF

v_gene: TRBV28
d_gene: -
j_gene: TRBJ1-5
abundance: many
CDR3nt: TGTGCCAGCTTACCCCCCGGGGGCAATCAGCCCCAGCATTTT
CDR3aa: CASLPPGGNQPQHF

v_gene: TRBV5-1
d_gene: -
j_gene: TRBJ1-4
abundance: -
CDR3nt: TGCGCCAGCAGCTTGGTCGGGGGAGTGGCTAATGAAAAACTGTTTTTT
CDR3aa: CASSLVGGVANEKLFF